This TCR beta chain was observed in a study of blood T cell repertoires in COVID-19. V lost 4 bases and J 7 bases, leaving 19 bases between the germline ends. From germline, CDR1 is LNHDA and CDR2 SQIVND (reference sequence). The CDR3 covers 16 residues. Sequencing used immunoSEQ multiplex PCR; TCRdb keeps in-frame clones, though not all of them. The table lists 150,000 or so clones, approximately 95% of them singletons, with under 2% in the top ten. The receptor was derived from a woman aged 60-75 years with COVID-19, enrolled during active disease. The chain uses TRBV19 and TRBJ1-4, with D hard to call. The sample taken for sequencing was peripheral blood. The CDR3 spells CASSTLDGKLREKLFF. The CDR3, as DNA: TGTGCCAGTAGTACCCTCGATGGTAAATTGCGTGAAAAACTGTTTTTT.